The present T cell receptor (beta chain) was sequenced within a study of cytomegalovirus exposure and HLA in healthy donors. Study observations and caveats: Three CMV-associated chains proved CMV antigen-specific in vitro.

This clone showed up just a few times. The antigen is unknown. Sequencing used immunoSEQ multiplex PCR; TCRdb keeps in-frame clones, though not all of them. Of approximately 170,000 clones listed, roughly 85% are singletons. Germline V CDR1 and CDR2: MGHRA, YSYEKL. This CDR3 region has 13 residues. The V end lost 1 base, the J end lost 4 bases, and 7 bases lay between the germline ends. This receptor was identified in a man aged 18 to 35 in good health and CMV-seropositive. Material: PBMCs. This chain joins TRBV4-1 and TRBJ1-2; D ambiguous. The CDR3 sequence is CASSQVEGYGYTF. The CDR3, as DNA: TGCGCCAGCAGCCAAGTGGAGGGCTATGGCTACACCTTC.